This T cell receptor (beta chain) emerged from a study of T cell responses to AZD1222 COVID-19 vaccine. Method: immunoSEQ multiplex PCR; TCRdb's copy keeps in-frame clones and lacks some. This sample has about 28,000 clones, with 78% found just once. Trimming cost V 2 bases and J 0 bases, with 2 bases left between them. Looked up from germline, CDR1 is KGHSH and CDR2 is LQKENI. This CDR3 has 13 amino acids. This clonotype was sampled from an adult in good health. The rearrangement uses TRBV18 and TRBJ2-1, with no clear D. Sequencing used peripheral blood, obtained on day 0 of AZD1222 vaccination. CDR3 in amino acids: CASSPGSYNEQFF. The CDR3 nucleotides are TGTGCCAGCTCACCAGGCTCCTACAATGAGCAGTTCTTC.